This T cell receptor beta chain was captured by sequencing in a study of CD8+ T cells in alopecia areata. This clone has just one count. Reverse transcription of extracted RNA yielded cDNA, which provided the sequencing template. Generated by immunoSEQ multiplex PCR, the TCRdb table keeps only in-frame clones and is missing some. In the table there are about 150,000 clones, 55% of which are singletons. The V end was cut by 4 bases, the J end by 4 bases, with 11 bases between. Germline-derived CDR1 and CDR2 are MNHNS and SASEGT. This CDR3 comprises 14 residues. The sample consisted of CD4+ T cells sorted from blood. This clonotype was sampled from a human donor in good health. The gene calls are TRBV6-1 and TRBJ1-5, with D unresolved. DNA for the CDR3: TGTGCCAGCAGTGCCTGGCGAGAAAATCAGCCCCAGCATTTT. Protein: CASSAWRENQPQHF.